This T cell receptor beta chain was documented in a study of cytomegalovirus exposure and HLA in healthy donors. Findings and caveats of the study: Researchers counted 180 or so TCR beta chains as cytomegalovirus-associated.

Worth noting for this clone: What it binds is unknown.

Both 60 Vbeta primers and 13 Jbeta primers went into the PCR. Sequenced by immunoSEQ multiplex PCR; TCRdb stores in-frame clones only, minus some. The table includes 100,000 to 150,000 clones, over 65% detected once. The receptor's source is a man aged 25 to 45 in good health and CMV-seropositive. The sequencing input was PBMCs.

The CDR3 loop reads CASLTQGTGSYEQYF. The CDR3 coding sequence is TGTGCCTCCTTAACCCAGGGGACAGGGTCCTACGAGCAGTACTTC. The chain recombines TRBV7-2 with TRBJ2-7; 9 bases are shared with TRBD1. After removal of 11 bases from V and 1 base from J, the junction contained 12 bases not matched to a gene. The CDR3 loop spans 15 amino acids. CDR1 SGHTA and CDR2 FQGNSA come from the germline V gene.